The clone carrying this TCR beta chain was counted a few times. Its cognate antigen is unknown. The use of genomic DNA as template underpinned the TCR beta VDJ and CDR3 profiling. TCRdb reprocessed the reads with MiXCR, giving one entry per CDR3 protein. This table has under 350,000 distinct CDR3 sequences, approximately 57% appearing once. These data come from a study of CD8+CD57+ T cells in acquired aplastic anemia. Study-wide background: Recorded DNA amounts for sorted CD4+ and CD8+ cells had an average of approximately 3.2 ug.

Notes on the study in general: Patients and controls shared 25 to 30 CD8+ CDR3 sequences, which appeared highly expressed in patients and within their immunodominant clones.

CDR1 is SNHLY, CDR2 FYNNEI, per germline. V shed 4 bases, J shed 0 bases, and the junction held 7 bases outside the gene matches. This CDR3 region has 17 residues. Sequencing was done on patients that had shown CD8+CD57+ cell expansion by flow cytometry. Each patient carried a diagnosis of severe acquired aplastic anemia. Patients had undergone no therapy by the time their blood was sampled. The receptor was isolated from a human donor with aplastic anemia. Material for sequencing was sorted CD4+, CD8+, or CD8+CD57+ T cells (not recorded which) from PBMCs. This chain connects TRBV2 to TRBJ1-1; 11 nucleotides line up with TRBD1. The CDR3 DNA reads TGTGCCAGCAGTGGTTGGACAGGGGGCGCGATGAACACTGAAGCTTTCTTT. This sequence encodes CASSGWTGGAMNTEAFF.